The rows below give T cell receptor beta chains drawn from one sample of a study of cytomegalovirus exposure and HLA in healthy donors. Assay used: immunoSEQ multiplex PCR; TCRdb lists only in-frame clones, some missing. The sample records about 200,000 clones, 86% being singletons. The sample was PBMCs. These receptors were obtained from a woman aged 18 to 35 in good health and CMV-seronegative. Both conserved end residues are part of each CDR3. Fields, in order: J gene, V gene, D gene, clone size, CDR3 DNA, CDR3 protein. D genes are given only for firm matches. Expanded clones get a size class; other rows say once, few or many, or leave the size out.

TRBJ2-1,TRBV19,.,few,TGTGCCAGTAGTATTCTGGGACTGTCTGACAATGAGCAGTTCTTC,CASSILGLSDNEQFF
TRBJ1-2,TRBV11-2,TRBD1,once,TGTGCCAGCAGCTTATATCCTGGGACAGGACTATATGGCTACACCTTC,CASSLYPGTGLYGYTF
TRBJ2-1,TRBV7-8,.,.,TGTGCCAGCAGCCATCGTCAGACTAGGGGAGTGGATGAGCAGTTCTTC,CASSHRQTRGVDEQFF
TRBJ2-7,TRBV7-3,TRBD2,.,TGTGCCAGCAGCTCGACTAGCGGATACGAGCAGTACTTC,CASSSTSGYEQYF
TRBJ2-3,TRBV4-1,TRBD2,.,TGCGCCAGCAGCCAAAGCGGGGGTAGGGGCACAGATACGCAGTATTTT,CASSQSGGRGTDTQYF
TRBJ1-4,TRBV6-1,.,.,TGTGCCAGCAGTGAATATGGGCAGGGCCGCATTCAAGTTAATGAAAAACTGTTTTTT,CASSEYGQGRIQVNEKLFF
TRBJ2-1,TRBV19,.,.,TGTGCCAGTAGTATAGTCAGCAGGGTGCCGTTCTTC,CASSIVSRVPFF
TRBJ2-5,TRBV5-1,TRBD2,.,TGCGCCAGCGGAGTAGGGGTAGCGGGGCGCTCCCAAGAGACCCAGTACTTC,CASGVGVAGRSQETQYF
TRBJ2-7,TRBV10-3,.,.,TGTGCCATCAGTGATCCAGGGATCGAGCAGTACTTC,CAISDPGIEQYF
TRBJ1-3,TRBV4-2,.,.,TGTGCCAGCAGCCAAGATGCGTCTGGAAACACCATATATTTT,CASSQDASGNTIYF
TRBJ2-3,TRBV7-9,TRBD1,few,TGTGCCAGCAGCTCGCCGGGACAGGGCATTAGCGGTTTT,CASSSPGQGISGF
TRBJ2-1,TRBV5-1,.,.,TGCGCCAGCCGTCCCCCCAGCGGCGATGAGCAGTTCTTC,CASRPPSGDEQFF
TRBJ2-7,TRBV30,.,.,TGTGCCTGGAGTGTAAGCCCGAACGGAGCCTACGAGCAGTACTTC,CAWSVSPNGAYEQYF
TRBJ2-7,TRBV19,TRBD1,.,TGTGCCAGTAGTATTCCAGGACAGGGTGGATACGAGCAGTACTTC,CASSIPGQGGYEQYF
TRBJ1-1,TRBV7-8,.,.,TGTGCCAGCAGCTTAGACCCGGGAGGAGGCACTGAAGCTTTCTTT,CASSLDPGGGTEAFF
TRBJ2-1,TRBV6-5,.,once,TGTGCCAGCAAAAGAACAGGGCCGGGTGAGCAGTTCTTC,CASKRTGPGEQFF
TRBJ2-3,TRBV15,TRBD1,.,TGTGCCACCAGCAGTAGGCAGGGACAGGTTGCAGATACGCAGTATTTT,CATSSRQGQVADTQYF
TRBJ1-2,TRBV29-1,.,.,TGCAGCGTTGCGGGAAGGATGAGTTATGGCTACACCTTC,CSVAGRMSYGYTF
TRBJ2-7,TRBV7-9,TRBD2,.,TGTGCCAGCAGCAGCGGGATTAGCGGCTCCTACGAGCAGTACTTC,CASSSGISGSYEQYF
TRBJ2-2,TRBV6-1,.,.,TGTGCCAGGTCGTACGGGGAGCTGTTTTTT,CARSYGELFF
TRBJ1-6,TRBV6-6,TRBD1,.,TGTGCCAGCAGCGCCCAGGGGGTTGATAATTCACCCCTCCACTTT,CASSAQGVDNSPLHF
TRBJ2-7,TRBV5-4,TRBD1,.,TGTGCCAGCAGCCCCGGGACAGGGGCAATCTACGAGCAGTACTTC,CASSPGTGAIYEQYF
TRBJ2-1,TRBV12-5,.,.,TGTGCTAGTGGTCTTAGGCGGAGCGGTCAGGCCAATGAGCAGTTCTTC,CASGLRRSGQANEQFF
TRBJ2-7,TRBV4-1,TRBD2,.,TGCGCCAGCAGCCGTGATGCTAGCGGGAAGACCTACGAGCAGTACTTC,CASSRDASGKTYEQYF
TRBJ2-1,TRBV27,TRBD1,.,TGTGCCAGCAGTTTAGGGACAGGGGCCGATGAGCAGTTCTTC,CASSLGTGADEQFF
TRBJ2-7,TRBV18,.,.,TGTGCCAGCTCACCAGTCATCGCGGCTCCGATCGACGAGCAGTACTTC,CASSPVIAAPIDEQYF
TRBJ1-5,TRBV21-1,.,.,TGTGCCAGCAGCACCCGCACACAGCCCCAGCATTTT,CASSTRTQPQHF
TRBJ2-7,TRBV5-6,TRBD2,.,TGTGCCAGCAGCTTGGCTTTGCTAGCGGGCTACGAGCAGTACTTC,CASSLALLAGYEQYF
TRBJ2-1,TRBV7-6,TRBD2,.,TGTGCCAGCAGTAGAAGCGGGGGAGCTAGCTCCTACAATGAGCAGTTCTTC,CASSRSGGASSYNEQFF
TRBJ2-4,TRBV28,.,.,TGTGCCAGCAGTTTAGGGGGCCTGGCCAAAAACATTCAGTACTTC,CASSLGGLAKNIQYF
TRBJ2-7,TRBV6-1,.,.,TGTGCCAGCATGGAGGGGATCCTCCCCTACGAGCAGTACTTC,CASMEGILPYEQYF
TRBJ2-4,TRBV19,TRBD1,.,TGTGCCAGTAGTGAGGAAGCCTACAGGGGAGCGACTACCAAAAACATTCAGTACTTC,CASSEEAYRGATTKNIQYF
TRBJ2-1,TRBV7-6,.,.,TGTGCCAGCAGCTTACCCGAAGCTTATTCCTACAATGAGCAGTTCTTC,CASSLPEAYSYNEQFF
TRBJ2-7,TRBV10-2,TRBD2,.,TGCGCCAGCAGTGGACTAGCAGAGGGTGCCAGCTACTACGAGCAGTACTTC,CASSGLAEGASYYEQYF
TRBJ2-5,TRBV5-1,.,.,TGCGCCAGCAGCCTACGACAGAAAGAGACCCAGTACTTC,CASSLRQKETQYF
TRBJ2-1,TRBV19,TRBD2,.,TGTGCCAGTAGCGCGGGAGCGGGGGGGCATGAGCAGTTCTTC,CASSAGAGGHEQFF
TRBJ2-3,TRBV6-4,.,few,TGTGCCAGCAGTGGGGGAGGCACCACAGATACGCAGTATTTT,CASSGGGTTDTQYF
TRBJ2-1,TRBV6-5,.,.,TGTGCCAGCAGTTACTCCGGGGTAGGCTCCTACAATGAGCAGTTCTTC,CASSYSGVGSYNEQFF
TRBJ2-3,TRBV5-1,TRBD2,.,TGCGCCAGCGACCCGGGACTAGCAGCCCTCCGTACGCAGTATTTT,CASDPGLAALRTQYF
TRBJ1-1,TRBV19,TRBD1,.,TGTGCCAGTAGTATCGGGCCGGACAGGACGACTGAAGCTTTCTTT,CASSIGPDRTTEAFF
TRBJ1-6,TRBV5-1,.,.,TGCGCCAGCAGCCAAGACAGGTATAATTCACCCCTCCACTTT,CASSQDRYNSPLHF
TRBJ1-2,TRBV5-1,.,.,TGCGCCAGCAGCTTGTCCAGTTTGGATGGCTACACCTTC,CASSLSSLDGYTF
TRBJ1-5,TRBV6-6,.,.,TGTGCCAGCAGCCCGGGTAGCAATCAGCCCCAGCATTTT,CASSPGSNQPQHF
TRBJ2-5,TRBV5-1,.,.,TGCGCCAGCAGCTTTACTACTCAGGGGAAGGGAGAGACCCAGTACTTC,CASSFTTQGKGETQYF
TRBJ2-2,TRBV5-1,TRBD2,.,TGCGCCAGCAGCTTGGAAGGCAAGCGGGGGGGCCTGACCGGGGAGCTGTTTTTT,CASSLEGKRGGLTGELFF
TRBJ2-2,TRBV4-2,.,.,TGTGCCAGCAGCCAAGTCGCGAGGGAGCTGTTTTTT,CASSQVARELFF
TRBJ1-5,TRBV6-5,TRBD1,.,TGTGCCAGCAGTCGTGACAGGGGGTGGGAGCCCCAGCATTTT,CASSRDRGWEPQHF
TRBJ1-4,TRBV6-5,.,.,TGTGCCAGCAGACCAGCAGGGATGGTGGGGGAAAAACTGTTTTTT,CASRPAGMVGEKLFF
TRBJ2-1,TRBV7-8,TRBD2,.,TGTGCCAGCAGCTTATACGGGGTAGGGACTAACTACAATGAGCAGTTCTTC,CASSLYGVGTNYNEQFF
TRBJ1-1,TRBV5-1,TRBD1,.,TGCGCCAGCAGCTTGGCCGGACAGGGCTGGGGTGACACTGAAGCTTTCTTT,CASSLAGQGWGDTEAFF
TRBJ1-5,TRBV7-2,.,.,TGTGCCAGCAGCTTAGCGCAAGGAGAGGGATCCAATCAGCCCCAGCATTTT,CASSLAQGEGSNQPQHF
TRBJ2-3,TRBV5-1,TRBD2,.,TGCGCCAGCAGCTCGGGACTAGCGGTTGTCACAGATACGCAGTATTTT,CASSSGLAVVTDTQYF
TRBJ1-5,TRBV27,TRBD1,.,TGTGCCAGCAGCCTTGGACAGGGGTCCGGTAGCCGAAATCAGCCCCAGCATTTT,CASSLGQGSGSRNQPQHF
TRBJ2-2,TRBV29-1,.,.,TGCAGCGCCTTAACCTCTGCGACTAGTGCCGGGGAGCTGTTTTTT,CSALTSATSAGELFF